One and the same sample provided the 28 T cell receptor beta chains below, sequenced in a study of shared clonotypes between healthy human individuals. Only in-frame clones appear in the TCRdb table, and some are missing; sequencing was by immunoSEQ multiplex PCR. The sample lists 490,000 or so clones, 79% occurring once. Sequencing was performed on PBMCs. The source is a woman aged 40 to 49 in good health. Some clones in this sample may be carry-over from other donors' samples.

The gene calls are TRBV7-9 and TRBJ2-2; D is uncertain. The CDR3 totals 14 residues. V dropped 5 bases and J dropped 7 bases, with 14 bases sitting between them. From germline, CDR1 is SEHNR and CDR2 FQNEAQ (reference sequence). The CDR3 reads CASSNGGVGGELFF. The CDR3 bases are TGTGCCAGCAGCAACGGTGGGGTCGGCGGGGAGCTGTTTTTT.

This clone occurred once. A much larger clone differs from this one at a single base, so this may be a read error. The chain is built from TRBV28 and TRBJ1-1; 9 nucleotides match TRBD1. The CDR3 spans 14 residues. Germline V gives CDR1 MDHEN, CDR2 SYDVKM. V gave up 6 bases and J gave up 1 base; unmatched junction bases: 3. The CDR3 nucleotides read TGTGCCAGCAGGCCGGGACAGGGGAACACTGAAGCTTTCTTT. Translating gives CASRPGQGNTEAFF.

V and J are TRBV28 and TRBJ2-1; D remains unclear. The V and J ends lost 6 bases and 5 bases respectively, with 11 bases between them. Germline CDR1 MDHEN, CDR2 SYDVKM. This CDR3 has 13 amino acids. The chain's CDR3 is CASSPQSNNEQFF. CDR3 DNA sequence: TGTGCCAGCAGCCCCCAGAGCAACAATGAGCAGTTCTTC. Variable domain in full (rest from reference TRBV28 and TRBJ2-1): DVKVTQSSRYLVKRTGEKVFLECVQDMDHENMFWYRQDPGLGLRLIYFSYDVKMKEKGDIPEGYSVSREKKERFSLILESASTNQTSMYLCASSPQSNNEQFFGPGTRLTVL.

This chain links TRBV29-1 with TRBJ2-3; TRBD2 matches at 10 bases. The V gene's germline CDR1 is SQVTM and CDR2 ANQGSEA. After removal of 4 bases from V and 2 bases from J, the junction contained 3 bases not matched to a gene. The CDR3 is made up of 14 amino acids. For the CDR3, the DNA is TGCAGCGTTGTACTAGCGGGAATCACAGATACGCAGTATTTT. It codes for CSVVLAGITDTQYF.

The V and J genes are TRBV19 and TRBJ2-3; perhaps TRBD2 as D (6 bases). V was clipped by 5 bases and J by 4 bases, with 13 bases between them. CDR3 size: 14 residues. The germline V gene encodes CDR1 LNHDA and CDR2 SQIVND (reference sequence). CDR3 in amino acids: CASSPRGLADTQYF. The CDR3 coding sequence is TGTGCCAGTAGTCCACGGGGGTTGGCAGATACGCAGTATTTT. Using reference TRBV19 and TRBJ2-3 for the parts outside the CDR3, the full variable domain is DGGITQSPKYLFRKEGQNVTLSCEQNLNHDAMYWYRQDPGQGLRLIYYSQIVNDFQKGDIAEGYSVSREKKESFPLTVTSAQKNPTAFYLCASSPRGLADTQYFGPGTRLTVL.

The rearrangement links TRBV18 to TRBJ2-2; TRBD1 or TRBD2 may be the D gene (5 bases each). The CDR3 loop spans 16 amino acids. Looked up from germline, CDR1 is KGHSH and CDR2 is LQKENI. Between the trimmed V and J ends, which lost 1 base and 5 bases, there was a span of 14 bases. CDR3 nucleotides: TGTGCCAGCTCACCACGGGGGTCTCCGGCTACCGGGGAGCTGTTTTTT. This sequence encodes CASSPRGSPATGELFF. Based on the CDR3 plus reference TRBV18 and TRBJ2-2, the full variable domain is NAGVMQNPRHLVRRRGQEARLRCSPMKGHSHVYWYRQLPEEGLKFMVYLQKENIIDESGMPKERFSAEFPKEGPSILRIQQVVRGDSAAYFCASSPRGSPATGELFFGEGSRLTVL.

The J gene is TRBJ2-7, the V gene TRBV10-2, with 13 bases lining up with TRBD2. V lost 6 bases to trimming and J lost 3 bases; unmatched junction nucleotides: 14. Germline CDR1 is WSHSY and CDR2 is SAAADI. CDR3 size: 18 residues. Written as DNA, the CDR3 is TGCGCCAGCAGCTCGGGACAGGACGGACTAGCGGGGGTCTACGAGCAGTACTTC. Its protein is CASSSGQDGLAGVYEQYF.

The gene calls are TRBV5-4 and TRBJ1-1, with 8 bases aligning to TRBD1. From germline, CDR1 is SGHNT and CDR2 YYREEE (reference sequence). The J segment lost 5 bases and the V segment lost 2 bases, leaving 5 bases of the junction unmatched. The CDR3 is 14 amino acids. CDR3 sequence (DNA): TGTGCCAGCAGCTTAACAGGGGGGGGGACTGAAGCTTTCTTT. This encodes CASSLTGGGTEAFF.

The chain employs TRBV28 and TRBJ2-3; D unresolved. Germline V lookup: CDR1 MDHEN, CDR2 SYDVKM. Trimming left V 2 bases short and J 0 bases short, with 6 bases between. This CDR3 has 14 residues. CDR3 protein: CASSLVSSTDTQYF. CDR3 in DNA: TGTGCCAGCAGTTTAGTATCTAGCACAGATACGCAGTATTTT.

The chain couples TRBV7-3 to TRBJ2-1; 8 bases agree with TRBD1. Germline CDR1 is SGHTA and CDR2 is FQGTGA. CDR3 size: 13 residues. Germline trimming cut 5 bases from V and 9 bases from J; bases unmatched to any gene: 6. Here the CDR3 reads CASSPLQGVEQFF. The CDR3 DNA is TGTGCCAGCAGCCCATTACAGGGGGTTGAGCAGTTCTTC.

The chain couples TRBV19 to TRBJ1-2; TRBD1 might be the D (5 bases). There are 16 residues in the CDR3. Germline CDR1 and CDR2: LNHDA and SQIVND (reference sequence). V shed 5 bases and J shed 4 bases, with 20 bases lying between them. The DNA of the CDR3 is TGTGCCAGTAGTCCACCGGGAGGGGTAGTAGTCTATGGCTACACCTTC. Translated: CASSPPGGVVVYGYTF.

Note on this clone: In the same sample, other DNA sequences code for this CDR3. The V gene is TRBV19, the J gene TRBJ1-3; 7 bases match TRBD1. The germline CDR1 and CDR2 sequences are LNHDA and SQIVND (reference sequence). Trimming took 3 bases from V and 4 from J; bases not matched to a gene: 6. The CDR3 runs to 15 residues. The CDR3 reads CASSIEGASGNTIYF. Here the CDR3 DNA reads TGTGCCAGTAGTATCGAGGGGGCATCCGGAAACACCATATATTTT.

This chain joins TRBV19 and TRBJ2-3; 7 positions match TRBD1. The CDR3 is made up of 16 amino acids. Germline trimming cut 5 bases from V and 1 base from J; bases unmatched to any gene: 9. Germline loops: CDR1 LNHDA, CDR2 SQIVND (reference sequence). The CDR3 bases are TGTGCCAGTAGTTTATGGGGACAGTCCGGCACAGATACGCAGTATTTT. Translated: CASSLWGQSGTDTQYF. Together with reference TRBV19 and TRBJ2-3, the CDR3 gives the full variable domain: DGGITQSPKYLFRKEGQNVTLSCEQNLNHDAMYWYRQDPGQGLRLIYYSQIVNDFQKGDIAEGYSVSREKKESFPLTVTSAQKNPTAFYLCASSLWGQSGTDTQYFGPGTRLTVL.

The CDR3 nucleotides are TGTGCCAGTAGTAGGGACAGGGTGAACACTGAAGCTTTCTTT. Residues: CASSRDRVNTEAFF. This chain joins TRBV19 and TRBJ1-1, with 9 nucleotides matching TRBD1. The CDR3 spans 14 residues. Germline V gene data show CDR1 as LNHDA and CDR2 as SQIVND (reference sequence). Trimming took 4 bases from V and 0 from J; bases not matched to a gene: 0.

The rearrangement joins TRBV15 to TRBJ1-2; D unresolved. V dropped 0 bases and J dropped 8 bases, with 19 bases sitting between them. The CDR3 runs to 16 residues. Germline CDR1 LNHNV, CDR2 YYDKDF (reference sequence). CDR3 bases: TGTGCCACCAGCAGAGAGTACTCGACCCCCGGGAGCGGCTACACCTTC. Translated, it gives CATSREYSTPGSGYTF.

V is TRBV11-2 and J is TRBJ1-1; TRBD1 aligns across 7 bases. The CDR3 has 12 residues. Trimming cost V 5 bases and J 4 bases; bases outside gene matches: 1. Germline CDR1 SGHAT, CDR2 FQNNGV. The CDR3 loop is CASSRQGTEAFF. CDR3 coding DNA: TGTGCCAGCAGCCGACAGGGCACTGAAGCTTTCTTT.

V usage is TRBV30 and J usage is TRBJ1-4; 10 positions agree with TRBD1. J lost 10 bases, V lost 5 bases, and 4 bases had no gene match. Germline V gene lookup returns CDR1 GTSNPN and CDR2 SVGIG (reference sequence). CDR3 size: 12 residues. Here the CDR3 reads CAWGTGAGKLFF. Written as DNA, the CDR3 is TGTGCCTGGGGGACAGGGGCTGGAAAACTGTTTTTT.

This clone has just a few counts. Possible read error: a much larger clone is one base away. Other DNA sequences in the same sample also yield this CDR3. V and J are TRBV30 and TRBJ1-5; D possibly corresponds to TRBD1 (5 bases). The CDR3 spans 15 residues. Germline assignment: CDR1 GTSNPN and CDR2 SVGIG (reference sequence). The CDR3 here is CAWSLTGPSNQPQHF. CDR3 DNA: TGTGCCTGGAGTCTGACGGGGCCTAGCAATCAGCCCCAGCACTTT.

V gene TRBV11-2 combines with J gene TRBJ1-2; D remains ambiguous. Trimming left V 1 base short and J 4 bases short, with 10 bases between. In germline, CDR1 is SGHAT, CDR2 FQNNGV. This CDR3 is 14 amino acids long. CDR3 amino acids: CASSLAAIGYGYTF. The CDR3 DNA is TGTGCCAGCAGCTTAGCTGCTATCGGCTATGGCTACACCTTC.

V gene TRBV2 combines with J gene TRBJ1-2; D remains unclear. Trimming took 0 bases from V and 7 from J, leaving 9 bases between them. CDR1 is SNHLY and CDR2 is FYNNEI in the germline V gene. The CDR3 is 13 amino acids. The CDR3 here is CASSEAREGGYTF. The CDR3 region has the DNA TGTGCCAGCAGTGAAGCGAGGGAGGGTGGCTACACCTTC.

CDR3 bases: TGTGCCACTATGGACAGGGGCCCCGGGGAGCTGTTTTTT. Protein: CATMDRGPGELFF. The V gene is TRBV27, the J gene TRBJ2-2, with 9 bases matching TRBD1. With 10 bases clipped from V and 6 bases from J, the junction kept 6 bases outside the gene matches. Germline V lookup: CDR1 MNHEY, CDR2 SMNVEV (reference sequence). The CDR3 consists of 13 residues.

The V call is TRBV28, the J call TRBJ2-2, with TRBD2 as a possible D gene (5 bases). Looked up from germline, CDR1 is MDHEN and CDR2 is SYDVKM. CDR3 size: 15 residues. Trimming removed 8 bases from V and 4 bases from J, with 17 bases in between. This CDR3 is CASGRRSLATGELFF. Written as DNA, the CDR3 is TGTGCCAGCGGGAGAAGGAGCTTAGCCACCGGGGAGCTGTTTTTT.

Many counts were recorded for this clone. The V gene is TRBV7-3, the J gene TRBJ2-2; perhaps TRBD1 as D (5 bases). CDR3 length: 15 amino acids. V dropped 1 base and J dropped 6 bases, with 12 bases sitting between them. The germline CDR1 and CDR2 sequences are SGHTA and FQGTGA. DNA of the CDR3: TGTGCCAGCAGCTTAATAACAGGACCAGCCGGGGAGCTGTTTTTT. Translated: CASSLITGPAGELFF.

The chain has TRBV28 and TRBJ1-1; 8 nucleotides align to TRBD1. Germline CDR1 and CDR2: MDHEN and SYDVKM. There are 17 residues in the CDR3. J gave up 5 bases and V 3 bases, and 14 bases lay outside the gene matches. This CDR3 reads CASSFGRGPFQRTEAFF. The CDR3 DNA reads as TGTGCCAGCAGTTTTGGCAGGGGGCCCTTTCAAAGGACTGAAGCTTTCTTT. The variable domain in full, completed from reference TRBV28 and TRBJ1-1, reads DVKVTQSSRYLVKRTGEKVFLECVQDMDHENMFWYRQDPGLGLRLIYFSYDVKMKEKGDIPEGYSVSREKKERFSLILESASTNQTSMYLCASSFGRGPFQRTEAFFGQGTRLTVV.

This chain connects TRBV19 to TRBJ1-5; D is perhaps TRBD1 (5 bases). V was trimmed by 3 bases and J by 3 bases, leaving 9 bases between them. The CDR3 sequence is 14 residues long. Germline CDR1 reads LNHDA; CDR2 reads SQIVND (reference sequence). CDR3 amino acids: CASSIRQNNQPQHF. The CDR3 DNA sequence: TGTGCCAGTAGTATTCGACAGAACAATCAGCCCCAGCATTTT. Filled out from reference TRBV19 and TRBJ1-5, the complete variable domain reads DGGITQSPKYLFRKEGQNVTLSCEQNLNHDAMYWYRQDPGQGLRLIYYSQIVNDFQKGDIAEGYSVSREKKESFPLTVTSAQKNPTAFYLCASSIRQNNQPQHFGDGTRLSIL.

Comments on this clone: This sample includes further DNA sequences coding for the same CDR3. V gene TRBV25-1 combines with J gene TRBJ2-7; D call uncertain. The CDR3 runs to 14 residues. Germline assignment: CDR1 MGHDK and CDR2 SYGVNS. Trimming left V 2 bases short and J 2 bases short, with 10 bases between. For the CDR3, the DNA is TGTGCCAGCAGTGAACCCGGTCAGACCTACGAGCAGTACTTC. This encodes CASSEPGQTYEQYF.

The chain carries TRBV27 and TRBJ2-1; perhaps D is TRBD1 or TRBD2 (5 bases each). The CDR3 runs to 12 residues. Germline assignment: CDR1 MNHEY and CDR2 SMNVEV (reference sequence). The V gene lost 10 bases and the J gene lost 8 bases, with 15 bases spanning the gap. The CDR3 sequence is CATRDLPDEQFF. The DNA for the CDR3 is TGTGCCACCCGGGACCTACCAGATGAGCAGTTCTTC.

The rearrangement links TRBV7-9 to TRBJ1-4; D is perhaps TRBD1 (5 bases). V lost 4 bases to trimming and J lost 7 bases, with 10 bases between them. CDR3 size: 13 residues. Per the germline V gene, CDR1 is SEHNR and CDR2 is FQNEAQ (reference sequence). CDR3: CASSSGGLEKLFF. CDR3 in DNA: TGTGCCAGCAGCTCCGGGGGTCTTGAAAAACTGTTTTTT.